This record looks at one T cell receptor (beta chain) sequence and its context. The data stem from a study of T cell responses to AZD1222 COVID-19 vaccine. The CDR3 is 18 residues long. Trimming at V came to 5 bases and at J to 3 bases, leaving 8 bases not matched to a gene. Germline values: CDR1 SSHAT, CDR2 FNYEAQ (reference sequence). Generated by immunoSEQ multiplex PCR, the TCRdb table keeps only in-frame clones and is missing some. The profile shows about 200,000 clones, 92% of them singletons. This sequence was found in an adult in good health. The chain recombines TRBV7-7 with TRBJ2-2, with TRBD2 matching 14 bases. The sequencing here drew on peripheral blood, taken on day 0 of AZD1222 vaccination. CDR3 nucleotides: TGTGCCAGCAGCCCTGGACTAGCGGGGGGCGGTGACACCGGGGAGCTGTTTTTT. This gives the protein CASSPGLAGGGDTGELFF.